Below are 30 T cell receptor beta chains sequenced from a single sample in a study of T cell responses to AZD1222 COVID-19 vaccine. This table comes from immunoSEQ multiplex PCR, and its TCRdb copy is limited to in-frame clones, with some not included. The table shows roughly 120,000 clones, with roughly nine tenths occurring only once. Here the sequenced sample was peripheral blood, taken on day 0 of AZD1222 vaccination. These receptors were collected from an adult in good health.

V gene TRBV19 combines with J gene TRBJ1-2; no reliable D call. This CDR3 has 13 amino acids. Germline CDR1 LNHDA, CDR2 SQIVND (reference sequence). Trimming stripped 7 bases from V and 4 bases from J, with 13 bases between. CDR3 region: CASTRAPGYGYTF. The CDR3 DNA is TGTGCCAGTACAAGGGCACCAGGCTATGGCTACACCTTC.

This clone was detected only once. The chain joins TRBV18 to TRBJ2-1; D is unclear. The CDR3 contains 13 residues. Trimming stripped 3 bases from V and 7 bases from J, with 10 bases between. Per the germline V gene, CDR1 is KGHSH and CDR2 is LQKENI. Written as DNA, the CDR3 is TGTGCCAGCTCACCGCGATTAGGGAATGAGCAGTTCTTC. Its translation: CASSPRLGNEQFF.

The chain carries TRBV7-8 and TRBJ2-5; tentatively, D is TRBD1 or TRBD2 (5 bases each). V shed 5 bases and J shed 2 bases, with 15 bases lying between them. This CDR3 comprises 15 residues. The germline gives CDR1 SGHVS, CDR2 FQNEAQ. In DNA form, the CDR3 reads TGTGCCAGCAGCCAGGGTACTAGACCTCAAGAGACCCAGTACTTC. Protein: CASSQGTRPQETQYF.

The chain links TRBV11-2 to TRBJ2-2, with TRBD2 matching 10 bases. This CDR3 is built from 16 residues. Germline loops: CDR1 SGHAT, CDR2 FQNNGV. V was clipped by 7 bases and J by 1 base; unmatched bases: 6. The CDR3 reads CASTGLAERNTGELFF. The CDR3 DNA reads as TGTGCCAGCACCGGACTAGCGGAGCGGAACACCGGGGAGCTGTTTTTT.

This chain joins TRBV19 and TRBJ1-1; 8 nucleotides line up with TRBD1. This CDR3 spans 13 amino acids. Germline V gene data show CDR1 as LNHDA and CDR2 as SQIVND (reference sequence). Trimming removed 5 bases from V and 8 bases from J; junction bases left unmatched: 7. Here the CDR3 reads CASSLHRGTEAFF. The CDR3 DNA reads TGTGCCAGTAGTTTACACAGGGGGACCGAAGCTTTCTTT.

J is TRBJ2-1 and V is TRBV29-1; D not certain. CDR1 and CDR2 from the germline V gene are SQVTM and ANQGSEA. Trimming cost V 2 bases and J 2 bases, with 10 bases left between them. This CDR3 contains 14 residues. CDR3 in DNA: TGCAGCGTTGAAAGGCCGAATACCTACAATGAGCAGTTCTTC. Amino acids: CSVERPNTYNEQFF.

This clone was observed a handful of times. The V gene is TRBV6-2 or TRBV6-3, the J gene TRBJ2-7; a weak D match, TRBD1 (7 bases). CDR1 and CDR2 from the germline V gene are MNHEY and SVGEGT. The CDR3 totals 14 residues. Trimming shortened V by 6 bases and J by 5 bases, and 17 bases separated the two germline ends. The CDR3 is CASSGGQLEDEQYF. The CDR3 DNA follows: TGTGCCAGCAGCGGGGGACAGCTCGAGGACGAGCAGTACTTC.

This clone was observed a handful of times. This sample also contains other DNA sequences that code for the same CDR3. The chain recombines TRBV10-3 with TRBJ2-5, with no clear D. The germline V gene encodes CDR1 ENHRY and CDR2 SYGVKD. Trimming stripped 0 bases from V and 5 bases from J, with 4 bases between. The CDR3 has 12 residues. The CDR3: CAISESGETQYF. CDR3 coding DNA: TGTGCCATCAGTGAGTCAGGGGAGACCCAGTACTTC.

The V and J genes are TRBV4-3 and TRBJ1-4; 7 nucleotides line up with TRBD1. This CDR3 has 16 residues. Germline V gene data show CDR1 as LGHNA and CDR2 as YSLEER. V lost 3 bases to trimming and J lost 3 bases; unmatched junction nucleotides: 7. The CDR3 nucleotides read TGCGCCAGCAGCCAGGGACCCCAGGGGGCTAATGAAAAACTGTTTTTT. This gives the protein CASSQGPQGANEKLFF.

The chain joins TRBV18 to TRBJ2-5; 9 nucleotides agree with TRBD2. CDR1 is KGHSH, CDR2 LQKENI, per germline. This CDR3 comprises 16 residues. Losses at the gene ends were 1 base for V and 2 bases for J; bases not matched to a gene: 5. The CDR3 here is CASSPLLSGGQETQYF. Written as DNA, the CDR3 is TGTGCCAGCTCACCACTGCTTAGCGGGGGACAAGAGACCCAGTACTTC.

This chain links TRBV19 with TRBJ1-2, with 7 bases that match TRBD1. Germline CDR1 LNHDA, CDR2 SQIVND (reference sequence). The CDR3 has 12 residues. With V trimmed by 9 bases and J by 4 bases, 5 bases remained unmatched. The CDR3 reads CASHYRGYGYTF. The CDR3 DNA reads TGTGCCAGCCACTACAGGGGCTATGGCTACACCTTC.

The CDR3 reads CASSEQGLGNTIYF. The CDR3 DNA follows: TGCGCCAGCAGTGAGCAGGGGCTTGGAAACACCATATATTTT. The chain uses TRBV10-2 and TRBJ1-3, with D possibly being TRBD1 (6 bases). The ends were cut back, 2 bases at V and 3 bases at J, with 8 bases in the middle. Per germline, CDR1 WSHSY and CDR2 SAAADI. There are 14 residues in the CDR3.

V and J are TRBV13 and TRBJ1-2, with TRBD1 identical over 7 bases. The trim removed 5 bases at V and 6 bases at J, leaving 9 bases unmatched. The CDR3 sequence is 14 residues long. Germline V gene lookup returns CDR1 PRHDT and CDR2 FYEKMQ (reference sequence). The CDR3 region is CASSDGTEDDGYTF. As DNA, the CDR3 is TGTGCCAGCAGCGATGGGACAGAGGACGATGGCTACACCTTC.

The rearrangement joins TRBV5-6 to TRBJ2-1; the D gene is possibly TRBD1 (6 bases). This CDR3 comprises 17 residues. Trimming removed 0 bases at V and 1 base at J, with 14 bases between. Germline V lookup: CDR1 SGHDT, CDR2 YYEEEE. The CDR3 DNA reads TGTGCCAGCAGCTTGGTTGCGTCAAGGGGGTCCTACAATGAGCAGTTCTTC. Translating it yields CASSLVASRGSYNEQFF.

The chain has TRBV12-3 or TRBV12-4 and TRBJ2-7; D not certain. The CDR3 sequence is 11 residues long. V lost 4 bases to trimming and J lost 0 bases, with 1 base between them. The CDR3 DNA reads TGTGCCAGCAGTTCCTCCTACGAGCAGTACTTC. This sequence encodes CASSSSYEQYF.

CDR3 protein: CASSLQGGAFSGNTIYF. The DNA for the CDR3 is TGCGCCAGCAGCCTCCAAGGGGGGGCCTTCTCTGGAAACACCATATATTTT. The rearrangement uses TRBV4-1 and TRBJ1-3; perhaps TRBD1 as D (6 bases). The germline V gene encodes CDR1 MGHRA and CDR2 YSYEKL. Trimming took 4 bases from V and 0 from J, leaving 16 bases between them. The CDR3 spans 17 residues.

This clone appeared once. The chain carries TRBV2 and TRBJ2-2; perhaps TRBD2 as D (5 bases). V lost 1 base, J lost 3 bases, and 12 bases lay in between. The CDR3 consists of 16 residues. CDR1 and CDR2 from the germline V gene are SNHLY and FYNNEI. The CDR3 bases are TGTGCCAGCAGTGAAGTGAGGGTTCGTGACACCGGGGAGCTGTTTTTT. This encodes CASSEVRVRDTGELFF. Based on the CDR3 plus reference TRBV2 and TRBJ2-2, the full variable domain is EPEVTQTPSHQVTQMGQEVILRCVPISNHLYFYWYRQILGQKVEFLVSFYNNEISEKSEIFDDQFSVERPDGSNFTLKIRSTKLEDSAMYFCASSEVRVRDTGELFFGEGSRLTVL.

The chain has TRBV1 and TRBJ2-7; the table gives TRBD2 as D, unverified against the DNA. TRBV1 is a pseudogene segment. The length of the CDR3 is 15 residues. The CDR3 is CTSSQVGGSVHEQYF. DNA for the CDR3: TGCACCAGCAGCCAAGTAGGTGGGAGTGTCCACGAGCAGTACTTC.

The V call is TRBV3-1 (or the pseudogene TRBV3-2), the J call TRBJ2-1; 12 bases align to TRBD2. V shed 6 bases and J 5 bases; nucleotides not matched to a gene: 2. Germline CDR1 reads LGHDT; CDR2 reads YNNKEL (reference sequence). CDR3 length: 14 amino acids. The CDR3 DNA is TGTGCCAGCAGACGGACTAGCGGGAACAATGAGCAGTTCTTC. This sequence encodes CASRRTSGNNEQFF.

This clone was recorded only once. The chain carries TRBV10-3 and TRBJ2-3; D is unresolved. The CDR3 runs to 11 residues. Looked up from germline, CDR1 is ENHRY and CDR2 is SYGVKD. V lost 3 bases, J lost 4 bases, and 2 bases lay in between. The CDR3 region is CAISDPDTQYF. The CDR3 nucleotides read TGTGCCATCAGTGACCCAGATACGCAGTATTTT.

The sample holds one count of this clone. V usage is TRBV6-5 and J usage is TRBJ1-2; 7 bases map to TRBD1. CDR1 is MNHEY and CDR2 is SVGAGI in the germline V gene. The CDR3 is made up of 14 amino acids. V shed 5 bases, J shed 7 bases, and the junction held 10 bases outside the gene matches. CDR3 sequence reads: CASSNPQGQSGYTF. The CDR3, as DNA: TGTGCCAGCAGTAACCCACAGGGACAGAGTGGCTACACCTTC.

V and J are TRBV19 and TRBJ1-2; 7 positions agree with TRBD1. Trimming took 4 bases from V and 4 from J; bases not matched to a gene: 6. This CDR3 is built from 14 residues. Per germline, CDR1 LNHDA and CDR2 SQIVND (reference sequence). The CDR3 reads CASSTPGQSYGYTF. Written as DNA, the CDR3 is TGTGCCAGTAGTACCCCGGGACAGAGCTATGGCTACACCTTC.

This chain connects TRBV27 to TRBJ2-3; the D call may be TRBD1 or TRBD2 (5 bases each). V lost 6 bases and J 0 bases, leaving 19 bases between the germline ends. This CDR3 contains 17 residues. The germline CDR1 and CDR2 sequences are MNHEY and SMNVEV (reference sequence). The CDR3 region is CASRIGYGTLSTDTQYF. Here the CDR3 DNA reads TGTGCCAGCAGAATAGGGTACGGGACGCTAAGCACAGATACGCAGTATTTT.

The V call is TRBV2, the J call TRBJ2-1; 11 nucleotides line up with TRBD2. J was trimmed by 4 bases and V by 6 bases; bases with no gene match: 20. CDR1 and CDR2 from the germline V gene are SNHLY and FYNNEI. The CDR3 is made up of 20 amino acids. CDR3 in DNA: TGTGCCAGCAGCAGTACTCCCCCGTCTACTAGCGGGAGTGGTTACAATGAGCAGTTCTTC. Translating it yields CASSSTPPSTSGSGYNEQFF.

This chain joins TRBV4-2 and TRBJ2-1, with 7 bases lining up with TRBD2. The V and J ends lost 1 base and 7 bases, in that order; junction bases with no gene match: 7. The CDR3 extends over 15 amino acids. The V gene's germline CDR1 is LGHNA and CDR2 YNFKEQ. As DNA, the CDR3 is TGTGCCAGCAGCCAAGCGATCGCGGGAGTGAATGAGCAGTTCTTC. Protein sequence: CASSQAIAGVNEQFF.

This sequence joins TRBV6-5 and TRBJ1-1; perhaps TRBD1 as D (5 bases). Germline-derived CDR1 and CDR2 are MNHEY and SVGAGI. V was cut by 2 bases and J by 5 bases, with 12 bases left in between. The CDR3 sequence is 14 residues long. CDR3 in amino acids: CASSYSRAGTEAFF. The CDR3 nucleotides are TGTGCCAGCAGTTACAGCAGGGCTGGGACTGAAGCTTTCTTT.

The chain uses TRBV6-2 or TRBV6-3 and TRBJ2-7, with 9 bases identical to TRBD1. V dropped 0 bases and J dropped 6; count of bases not matched to a gene: 9. Looked up from germline, CDR1 is MNHEY and CDR2 is SVGEGT. CDR3 length: 16 residues. The CDR3 DNA reads as TGTGCCAGCAGTTACTCATTGGGACAGGGTTCGCCCGAGCAGTACTTC. Protein product: CASSYSLGQGSPEQYF.

V usage is TRBV6-6 and J usage is TRBJ1-1; TRBD1 matches at 9 bases. The CDR3 is 14 amino acids. V trimming: 5 bases; J trimming: 4 bases; junction bases outside the gene matches: 5. Looked up from germline, CDR1 is MNHNY and CDR2 is SVGAGI (reference sequence). CDR3 sequence reads: CASSVTGGGTEAFF. The CDR3 DNA sequence: TGTGCCAGCAGTGTTACAGGGGGCGGCACTGAAGCTTTCTTT.

V gene TRBV2 combines with J gene TRBJ2-1; 13 bases map to TRBD2. The V segment lost 1 base and the J segment 8 bases; nucleotides outside the gene matches: 2. This CDR3 is 15 amino acids long. The germline CDR1 and CDR2 sequences are SNHLY and FYNNEI. The DNA of the CDR3 is TGTGCCAGCAGTGAAGGACTAGCGGGAGGTGATGAGCAGTTCTTC. Residues: CASSEGLAGGDEQFF.

This sequence joins TRBV6-5 and TRBJ2-3; 8 bases match TRBD2. Germline loops: CDR1 MNHEY, CDR2 SVGAGI. V was pared by 6 bases and J by 6 bases, with 8 bases of the junction left unmatched. This CDR3 spans 14 amino acids. The CDR3 loop reads CASSSSGMPDTQYF. CDR3 nucleotides: TGTGCCAGCAGCAGTAGCGGGATGCCCGATACGCAGTATTTT.